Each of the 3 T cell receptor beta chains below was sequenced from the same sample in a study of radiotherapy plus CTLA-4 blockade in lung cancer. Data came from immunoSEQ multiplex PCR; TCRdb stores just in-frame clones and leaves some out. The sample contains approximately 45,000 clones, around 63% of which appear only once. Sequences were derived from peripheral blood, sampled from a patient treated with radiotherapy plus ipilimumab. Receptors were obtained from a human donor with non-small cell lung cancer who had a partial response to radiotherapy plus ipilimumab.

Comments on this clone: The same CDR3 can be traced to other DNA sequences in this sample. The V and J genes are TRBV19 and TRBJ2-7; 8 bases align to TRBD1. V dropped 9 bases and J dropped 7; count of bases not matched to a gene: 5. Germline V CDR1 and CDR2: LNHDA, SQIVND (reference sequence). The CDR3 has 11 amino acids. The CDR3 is CASQGAREQYF. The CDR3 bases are TGTGCCAGCCAGGGGGCGCGGGAGCAGTACTTC. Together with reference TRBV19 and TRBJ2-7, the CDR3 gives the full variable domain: DGGITQSPKYLFRKEGQNVTLSCEQNLNHDAMYWYRQDPGQGLRLIYYSQIVNDFQKGDIAEGYSVSREKKESFPLTVTSAQKNPTAFYLCASQGAREQYFGPGTRLTVT.

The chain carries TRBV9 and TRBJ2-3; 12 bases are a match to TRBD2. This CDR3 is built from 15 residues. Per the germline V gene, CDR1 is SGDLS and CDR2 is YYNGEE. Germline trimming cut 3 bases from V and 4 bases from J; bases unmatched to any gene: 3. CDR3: CASSASGRGADTQYF. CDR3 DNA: TGTGCCAGCAGCGCTAGCGGGAGGGGGGCAGATACGCAGTATTTT.

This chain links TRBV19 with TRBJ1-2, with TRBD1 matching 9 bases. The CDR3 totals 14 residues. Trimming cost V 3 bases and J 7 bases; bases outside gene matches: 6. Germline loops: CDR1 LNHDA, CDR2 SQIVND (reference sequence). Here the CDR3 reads CASSIRDRVGGYTF. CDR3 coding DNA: TGTGCCAGTAGTATCCGGGACAGGGTTGGTGGCTACACCTTC.